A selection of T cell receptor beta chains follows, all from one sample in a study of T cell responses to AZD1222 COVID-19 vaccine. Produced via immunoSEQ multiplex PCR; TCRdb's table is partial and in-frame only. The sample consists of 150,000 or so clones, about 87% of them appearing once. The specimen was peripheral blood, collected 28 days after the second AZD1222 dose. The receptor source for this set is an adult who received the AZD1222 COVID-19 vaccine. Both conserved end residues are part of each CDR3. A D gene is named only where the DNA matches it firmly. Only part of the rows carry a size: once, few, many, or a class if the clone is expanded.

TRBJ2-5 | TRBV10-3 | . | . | TGTGCCATCAGTGAACCTAGCCGGGAGACCCAGTACTTC | CAISEPSRETQYF
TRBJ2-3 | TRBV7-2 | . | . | TGTGCCAGCAGCTTAGATATCGGGGGAGTCACAGATACGCAGTATTTT | CASSLDIGGVTDTQYF
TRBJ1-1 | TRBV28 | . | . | TGTGCCAGCACTCCCTCAGCCGGGAAGAACACTGAAGCTTTCTTT | CASTPSAGKNTEAFF
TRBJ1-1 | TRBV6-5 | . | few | TGTGCCAGCAGATACAAGAACACTGAAGCTTTCTTT | CASRYKNTEAFF
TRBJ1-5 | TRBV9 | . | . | TGTGCCAGCAGCGTAGAGGGTTTGTCTCAGCCCCAGCATTTT | CASSVEGLSQPQHF
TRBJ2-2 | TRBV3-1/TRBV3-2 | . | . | TGTGCCAGCAGCTTGGGAAGGGGACCGAACACCGGGGAGCTGTTTTTT | CASSLGRGPNTGELFF
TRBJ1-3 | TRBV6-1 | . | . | TGTGCCAGCAGTGAAGCGGGAAGGTTCTCTGGAAACACCATATATTTT | CASSEAGRFSGNTIYF
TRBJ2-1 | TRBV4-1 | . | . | TGCGCCAGCAGCCACCCGACAGGTTCTGAGCAGTTCTTC | CASSHPTGSEQFF
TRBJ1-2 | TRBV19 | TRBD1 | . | TGTGCCAGCACGGCGGGACAGGCTCAATCCATCTATGGCTACACCTTC | CASTAGQAQSIYGYTF
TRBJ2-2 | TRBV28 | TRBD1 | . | TGTGCCGGACAGGGCACGAACACCGGGGAGCTGTTTTTT | CAGQGTNTGELFF
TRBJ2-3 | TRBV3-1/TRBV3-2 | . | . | TGTGCCAGCAGTCAAAGGGCTAAAGATACGCAGTATTTT | CASSQRAKDTQYF
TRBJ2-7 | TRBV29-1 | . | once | TGCAGCGTTGCCGGAGGGACAGATGTTATCAACACCTACGAGCAGTACTTC | CSVAGGTDVINTYEQYF
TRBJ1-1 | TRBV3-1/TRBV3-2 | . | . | TGTGCCAGCAGCCAAGGCGGCGGTTGGGCTTTCTTT | CASSQGGGWAFF
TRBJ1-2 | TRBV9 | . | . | TGTGCCAGCAGCGTAGACGACGGCTATGGCTACACCTTC | CASSVDDGYGYTF
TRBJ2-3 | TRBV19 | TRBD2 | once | TGTGCCAGTAGTTTAGCGGGGTTTACAGATACGCAGTATTTT | CASSLAGFTDTQYF
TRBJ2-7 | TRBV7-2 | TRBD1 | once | TGTGCCAGCAGCTTAGGTTGGACAGGGGGCGCCTACGAGCAGTACTTC | CASSLGWTGGAYEQYF
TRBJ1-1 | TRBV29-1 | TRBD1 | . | TGCAGCGTATCTCGGACAGGCGGTAACACTGAAGCTTTCTTT | CSVSRTGGNTEAFF
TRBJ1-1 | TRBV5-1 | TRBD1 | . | TGCGCCAGCAGCTTGCAGGGGGGGAACACTGAAGCTTTCTTT | CASSLQGGNTEAFF
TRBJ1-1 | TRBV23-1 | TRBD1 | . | TGCGCCAGCAGTCACGGGGACAGCACTGAAGCTTTCTTT | CASSHGDSTEAFF
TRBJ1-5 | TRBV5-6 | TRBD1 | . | TGTGCCAGCAGCCGACAGGGGGGTCAGCCCCAGCATTTT | CASSRQGGQPQHF
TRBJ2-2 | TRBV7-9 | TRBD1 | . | TGTGCCAGCAGTCGGGACAGGGGGAACGGCGGGGAGCTGTTTTTT | CASSRDRGNGGELFF
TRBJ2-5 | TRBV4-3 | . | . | TGCGCCAGCAGCCAAGATCGAAGGGAGACCCAGTACTTC | CASSQDRRETQYF
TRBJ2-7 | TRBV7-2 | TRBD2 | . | TGTGCCAGCAGCTTAGATGGGGGAGGGCCAAGAGAGCAGTACTTC | CASSLDGGGPREQYF
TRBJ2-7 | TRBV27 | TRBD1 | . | TGTGCCAGCAGTCCTCTGGGACAGGACTACGAGCAGTACTTC | CASSPLGQDYEQYF
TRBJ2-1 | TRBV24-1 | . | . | TGTGCCACCAGTGGTCGGTGGGGGGAGCAGTTCTTC | CATSGRWGEQFF
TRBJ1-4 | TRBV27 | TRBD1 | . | TGTGCCAGCAGTCACCCCCGGACAGGGGGAAAAGTAAAACTGTTTTTT | CASSHPRTGGKVKLFF
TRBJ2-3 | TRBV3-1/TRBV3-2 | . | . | TGTGCCAGCAGCCAAGATCGAAGGGCGTATTTT | CASSQDRRAYF
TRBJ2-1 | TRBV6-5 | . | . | TGTGCCAGCAGTTACCGGGGGTCCAGCTCCTACAATGAGCAGTTCTTC | CASSYRGSSSYNEQFF
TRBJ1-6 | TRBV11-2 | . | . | TGTGCCAGCAGCTTAGGGGAGGGGAGGCTTGGTTCACCCCTCCACTTT | CASSLGEGRLGSPLHF